This T cell receptor beta chain was identified in a study of beta chain features in type 1 diabetes. Study findings and constraints: Shortening that was moderate but significant affected the TCRB CDR3s of Type 1 diabetes patients in all four CD4+ subsets.

The V end was cut by 4 bases, the J end by 4 bases, with 15 bases between. There are 14 residues in the CDR3. Germline assignment: CDR1 SGDLS and CDR2 YYNGEE. Expressed TCRB transcripts were sequenced, since all the RNA that had been isolated was reverse transcribed. Libraries were prepared by immunoSEQ multiplex PCR; TCRdb keeps only in-frame clonotypes and omits some of them. The data show 350,000 or so clones, with 20% seen just once and around 0.045% held by the top ten. By way of CD45RO/CCR7/CD25/CD127/CD95/CD27, the CD4+ regulatory, stem cell-like memory, central memory and naive cells were sorted. About this clone: Its antigen remains unidentified.

The genes are TRBV9 and TRBJ2-7, with a weak D call TRBD2 (6 bases). Sample: naive CD4+ T cells from blood. The clonotype was recovered from a woman aged 18-29 years in good health. The chain's CDR3 is CASSLGLARYEQYF. In DNA form, the CDR3 reads TGTGCCAGCAGCCTGGGACTCGCTCGATACGAGCAGTACTTC.